The sequence of this T cell receptor (beta chain) was determined in a study of CD8 T cells in Susac syndrome. V lost 0 bases to trimming and J lost 0 bases, with 12 bases between them. The V gene's germline CDR1 is MNHNY and CDR2 SVGAGI (reference sequence). The CDR3 sequence is 16 residues long. An amount of RNA that ranged from roughly 0.45 to 1 ug was reverse transcribed with random hexamers. TCRdb analysed the immunoSEQ multiplex PCR reads with MiXCR anew, one entry per CDR3 protein. The table has fewer than 85,000 distinct CDR3 sequences, approximately 94% seen once. General study points: Expansion of Susac CD8+ clones peaked in TEMRA cells and in active patients. The authors found some 15 Susac-specific public clones in total CD8+ repertoires and four to six in CD8+ TEMRA repertoires.

Worth noting for this clonotype: Its antigen is unknown.

The chain employs TRBV6-6 and TRBJ2-7; D is ambiguous. The TCR originated in a human donor with Susac syndrome. Sequencing was performed on CD8+ T cells from PBMCs. CDR3 nucleotides: TGTGCCAGCAGTTACTCGACACATAGGAGCTCCTACGAGCAGTACTTC. Residues: CASSYSTHRSSYEQYF.